Listed below are T cell receptor beta chains from one sample, sequenced in a study of T cells expressing NK-cell markers. TCRdb re-called the 5' RACE reads and gives one entry per CDR3 protein, without DNA. This listing includes more than 90,000 distinct CDR3 sequences. Sequencing was performed on blood T cells: a sorted CD56 or NKG2C T cell subset, CD4+ or CD8+ T cells, or bulk PBMC T cells (not recorded which). Every receptor here comes from a woman between 18 and 70 years old in good health. The CDR3 runs from the conserved cysteine through the conserved F or W.

v_gene: TRBV30; j_gene: TRBJ2-3; CDR3aa: CAWSVVVRADTQYF
v_gene: TRBV6-1; j_gene: TRBJ1-2; CDR3aa: CASSQVTGERYTF
v_gene: TRBV9; j_gene: TRBJ2-3; CDR3aa: CASSAPLTAADTQYF
v_gene: TRBV9; j_gene: TRBJ2-4; CDR3aa: CASSVDGGPNIQYF
v_gene: TRBV20-1; j_gene: TRBJ2-5; CDR3aa: CSARDRGTVQETQYF
v_gene: TRBV7-9; j_gene: TRBJ1-2; CDR3aa: CASSPPVGSGYTF
v_gene: TRBV12-3/TRBV12-4; j_gene: TRBJ1-6; CDR3aa: CASKDSYNSPLHF
v_gene: TRBV29-1; j_gene: TRBJ2-1; CDR3aa: CSVIPGLADNEQFF
v_gene: TRBV4-3; j_gene: TRBJ1-5; CDR3aa: CASSRGTGENQPQHF
v_gene: TRBV12-3/TRBV12-4; j_gene: TRBJ2-1; CDR3aa: CASSFLSDEQFF
v_gene: TRBV19; j_gene: TRBJ2-2; CDR3aa: CASSIPGELFF
v_gene: TRBV27; j_gene: TRBJ1-2; CDR3aa: CASSPGGQSYGYTF
v_gene: TRBV27; j_gene: TRBJ2-7; CDR3aa: CASSLQGPHEQYF
v_gene: TRBV5-4; j_gene: TRBJ2-7; CDR3aa: CASSLGLASYEQYF
v_gene: TRBV7-9; j_gene: TRBJ2-2; CDR3aa: CASSLAPGNTGELFF
v_gene: TRBV20-1; j_gene: TRBJ2-7; CDR3aa: CSAHKGGKAYEQYF
v_gene: TRBV6-5; j_gene: TRBJ2-1; CDR3aa: CASSFYSGRANDEQFF
v_gene: TRBV12-5; j_gene: TRBJ2-3; CDR3aa: CASGLADRDYWGTDTQYF
v_gene: TRBV18; j_gene: TRBJ1-2; CDR3aa: CASSPDPNYGYTF
v_gene: TRBV11-2; j_gene: TRBJ1-3; CDR3aa: CASSSAEGNTIYF
v_gene: TRBV12-3/TRBV12-4; j_gene: TRBJ2-4; CDR3aa: CASTYGLAKNIQYF
v_gene: TRBV7-8; j_gene: TRBJ2-1; CDR3aa: CASSLSPGLAGLNEQFF
v_gene: TRBV6-2/TRBV6-3; j_gene: TRBJ1-1; CDR3aa: CASSYWGNTEAFF
v_gene: TRBV20-1; j_gene: TRBJ1-1; CDR3aa: CSASMGLNTEAFF
v_gene: TRBV14; j_gene: TRBJ2-1; CDR3aa: CASSQALLAWEQFF
v_gene: TRBV29-1; j_gene: TRBJ1-4; CDR3aa: CSGQNNEKLFF
v_gene: TRBV4-3; j_gene: TRBJ2-5; CDR3aa: CASSQVDRGQETQYF
v_gene: TRBV20-1; j_gene: TRBJ2-7; CDR3aa: CSARDRHRPTYEQYF
v_gene: TRBV7-6; j_gene: TRBJ2-1; CDR3aa: CASSSLGGGTYNEQFF
v_gene: TRBV12-3/TRBV12-4; j_gene: TRBJ2-2; CDR3aa: CASRPGNSGSPRANTGELFF
v_gene: TRBV29-1; j_gene: TRBJ1-2; CDR3aa: CSARGEDGYTF
v_gene: TRBV7-9; j_gene: TRBJ2-1; CDR3aa: CASSFPLYNEQFF
v_gene: TRBV28; j_gene: TRBJ2-1; CDR3aa: CASSLSLQGGGDEQFF
v_gene: TRBV2; j_gene: TRBJ1-6; CDR3aa: CAGGLGYNSPLHF
v_gene: TRBV7-6; j_gene: TRBJ1-5; CDR3aa: CASSLTDSGNQPQHF
v_gene: TRBV6-5; j_gene: TRBJ2-7; CDR3aa: CASSTGYEQYF
v_gene: TRBV7-6; j_gene: TRBJ1-4; CDR3aa: CASSLDPSLTSEPNEKLFF
v_gene: TRBV4-1; j_gene: TRBJ2-1; CDR3aa: CASSPLVQGAYNEQFF
v_gene: TRBV12-3/TRBV12-4; j_gene: TRBJ1-2; CDR3aa: CASRSDFGYTF
v_gene: TRBV12-3/TRBV12-4; j_gene: TRBJ2-6; CDR3aa: CASSPGQGVSSGANVLTF
v_gene: TRBV9; j_gene: TRBJ1-1; CDR3aa: CASSVEGDTEAFF
v_gene: TRBV29-1; j_gene: TRBJ2-3; CDR3aa: CSATPEMADTQYF
v_gene: TRBV20-1; j_gene: TRBJ2-1; CDR3aa: CSARALIGTSGLGGRSYNEQFF
v_gene: TRBV19; j_gene: TRBJ2-1; CDR3aa: CASSIVSYEQFF
v_gene: TRBV7-9; j_gene: TRBJ2-1; CDR3aa: CASSRRDRGSNEQFF
v_gene: TRBV6-1; j_gene: TRBJ2-1; CDR3aa: CASSRGLAGGTDYNEQFF
v_gene: TRBV6-5; j_gene: TRBJ1-2; CDR3aa: CASSYSNDGIYGYTF
v_gene: TRBV20-1; j_gene: TRBJ2-1; CDR3aa: CSARVVAVTYNEQFF
v_gene: TRBV14; j_gene: TRBJ2-1; CDR3aa: CASSFRLAGGEQFF